Listed below are T cell receptor beta chains from one sample, sequenced in a study of a mutant IDH1 vaccine in newly diagnosed glioma. Profiled with immunoSEQ multiplex PCR; TCRdb holds only in-frame clones, not every one. Altogether tens of thousands of clones are present, around 82% being singletons, with the ten largest covering about 9%. No antigen is known for these receptors. This specimen was PBMCs, taken from a glioma patient whose treatment included an IDH1 peptide vaccine. The receptor set was obtained from a woman in her late teens or twenties with glioma. CDR3s include the opening cysteine and the closing phenylalanine or tryptophan. D genes are given only for firm matches. A clone size is listed for some rows: how often the clone was seen (once, few, many), or a class if it is expanded.

d_call j_call v_call clone_size cdr3_length cdr3_nt cdr3_aa
. TRBJ1-5 TRBV7-8 . 14 TGTGCCAGCAGCTTAAAAGGGATGGGTCAGCCCCAGCATTTT CASSLKGMGQPQHF
TRBD2 TRBJ2-3 TRBV6-5 . 14 TGTGCCAGCAGTTACGGGACTAGAAGCGATACGCAGTATTTT CASSYGTRSDTQYF
. TRBJ1-4 TRBV19 . 14 TGTGCCAGTACCCGGGGGCTAACTAATGAAAAACTGTTTTTT CASTRGLTNEKLFF
. TRBJ1-1 TRBV5-1 few 14 TGCGCCAGCAGCTTGATGGGGGTGAACACTGAAGCTTTCTTT CASSLMGVNTEAFF
. TRBJ2-6 TRBV5-1 medium-sized 17 TGCGCCAGCAGCTTGGATGCGTTGGGCTCTGGGGCCAACGTCCTGACTTTC CASSLDALGSGANVLTF
. TRBJ1-2 TRBV7-9 . 13 TGTGCCAGCAGCTTAGCCGGGGACCCTGGCTACACCTTC CASSLAGDPGYTF
TRBD1 TRBJ1-1 TRBV19 . 14 TGTGCCAGTAGGACAGGACAGGGGGGATTCGAAGCTTTCTTT CASRTGQGGFEAFF
. TRBJ2-7 TRBV15 . 12 TGTGCCACCAGCAGAGGAACGGAAGAGCAGTACTTC CATSRGTEEQYF
TRBD1 TRBJ2-3 TRBV11-2 . 16 TGTGCCAGCAGCTTAGTGACAGGGATAAAGCCAGATACGCAGTATTTT CASSLVTGIKPDTQYF
. TRBJ1-1 TRBV7-7 few 13 TGTGCTAGCAGCTTAGATCTGAACACTGAAGCTTTCTTT CASSLDLNTEAFF
. TRBJ1-2 TRBV6-4 . 15 TGTGCCAGCAGTGATGAGGTTACAGGGACCTATGGCTACACCTTC CASSDEVTGTYGYTF
TRBD1 TRBJ2-7 TRBV6-5 . 14 TGTGCCAGCAGGACTACGGGACAGTCCTACGAGCAGTACTTC CASRTTGQSYEQYF
. TRBJ1-2 TRBV9 . 15 TGTGCCAGCAGCTCCAGCTCATCCCCACACTGGGGCTACACCTTC CASSSSSSPHWGYTF
. TRBJ2-7 TRBV7-9 few 14 TGTGCCAGCAGCCAGGGGCGCCAGGCCCTGGGGCAGTACTTC CASSQGRQALGQYF
TRBD1 TRBJ2-7 TRBV10-3 . 13 TGTGCCACCTCGGGACAGAATACCTACGAGCAGTACTTC CATSGQNTYEQYF
TRBD1 TRBJ1-2 TRBV4-1 . 16 TGCGCCAGCAGCCAAGTTCCGGCAGGGGGCGGCTATGGCTACACCTTC CASSQVPAGGGYGYTF
. TRBJ2-2 TRBV7-9 . 13 TGTGCCAGCAGTCACGGGGTGACCGGGGAGCTGTTTTTT CASSHGVTGELFF
TRBD2 TRBJ2-2 TRBV7-8 . 17 TGTGCCAGCAGCTTAGCGGCTAGCGGGATCACGGCCGGGGAGCTGTTTTTT CASSLAASGITAGELFF
. TRBJ1-2 TRBV7-8 . 15 TGTGCCAGCAGCTTATTTCGGACGATAAACTATGGCTACACCTTC CASSLFRTINYGYTF
TRBD1 TRBJ1-4 TRBV19 . 14 TGTGCCAGTAGCCCACAGGGGGCGACTGAAAAACTGTTTTTT CASSPQGATEKLFF
. TRBJ2-5 TRBV6-1 . 12 TGTGCCAGCAGTGAAGCGGCAGGACTTGCGTACTTC CASSEAAGLAYF
. TRBJ1-1 TRBV7-9 few 14 TGTGCCAGCAGCTCAGACAGGTTGAACACTGAAGCTTTCTTT CASSSDRLNTEAFF
. TRBJ2-7 TRBV6-1 . 14 TGTGCCAGTCGACGGGGACACGCGACCTACGAGCAGTACTTC CASRRGHATYEQYF
. TRBJ2-7 TRBV18 . 12 TGTGCCAGCTCAGAACGCGCCTACGAGCAGTACTTC CASSERAYEQYF
. TRBJ2-1 TRBV27 . 15 TGTGCCAGCAGTTCCCTGAGGACCCCCGACAATGAGCAGTTCTTC CASSSLRTPDNEQFF
TRBD1 TRBJ2-5 TRBV7-2 . 14 TGTGCCAGCAGCTCCCCGGGACAGGGACCAGCCCAGTACTTC CASSSPGQGPAQYF
TRBD1 TRBJ2-1 TRBV2 few 15 TGTGCCAGCAGTGTAGAGGGGGCCACCTACAATGAGCAGTTCTTC CASSVEGATYNEQFF
. TRBJ1-2 TRBV13 . 12 TGTGCCAGCAGTTCGGGGTTTAATGGCTACACCTTC CASSSGFNGYTF
. TRBJ1-5 TRBV2 . 13 TGTGCCAGCAGTGAAGGGGTGAATCAGCCCCAGCATTTT CASSEGVNQPQHF
. TRBJ1-5 TRBV7-6 once 14 TGTGCCAGCAGCCGGGACTCCGGCAATCAGCCCCAGCATTTT CASSRDSGNQPQHF
. TRBJ1-2 TRBV10-3 . 13 TGTGCCATCAGTGACAATTCTAACTATGGCTACACCTTC CAISDNSNYGYTF
. TRBJ2-2 TRBV5-5 . 14 TGTGCCAGCAGCTTGATCCCGAACACCGGGGAGCTGTTTTTT CASSLIPNTGELFF
. TRBJ2-7 TRBV5-1 . 13 TGCGCCAGCAGCCGGGGAACGGGCTACGAGCAGTACTTC CASSRGTGYEQYF
. TRBJ2-3 TRBV13 . 18 TGTGCCAGCACTGTTGGCGTTCGGAACAGAGTTGACACAGATACGCAGTATTTT CASTVGVRNRVDTDTQYF
TRBD2 TRBJ2-5 TRBV7-7 . 12 TGTGCTAGCAGCTCTAGCGGAGAGACCCAGTACTTC CASSSSGETQYF
. TRBJ2-3 TRBV28 . 14 TGTGCCATACAGGAGGCGGGGAACACAGATACGCAGTATTTT CAIQEAGNTDTQYF
. TRBJ1-1 TRBV5-8 . 13 TGTGCCAGCAGCTGGGGGGGGAACACTGAAGCTTTCTTT CASSWGGNTEAFF
. TRBJ2-1 TRBV5-1 once 14 TGCGCCACCGGACCGGGACTGGGCAAGGATGAGCAGTTCTTC CATGPGLGKDEQFF
. TRBJ1-5 TRBV19 . 14 TGTGCCAGTAGTCGCGGCAGGGGAGACCAGCCCCAGCATTTT CASSRGRGDQPQHF
TRBD1 TRBJ1-4 TRBV19 . 15 TGTGCCAGTAGTCCTGGGACAGGGGTAGATGAAAAACTGTTTTTT CASSPGTGVDEKLFF
. TRBJ2-7 TRBV21-1 few 15 TGTGCCAGCAGCAAAGCGGACAGGGGAGGCTACGAGCAGTACTTC CASSKADRGGYEQYF
. TRBJ2-1 TRBV21-1 few 16 TGTGCCAGCAGCGAAATGTCTAGGCTTCCGGGCAATGAGCAGTTCTTC CASSEMSRLPGNEQFF
TRBD1 TRBJ2-3 TRBV6-4 once 14 TGTGCCAGCAGTGAGGGACAGGGCGCAGATACGCAGTATTTT CASSEGQGADTQYF
TRBD1 TRBJ2-1 TRBV7-9 . 15 TGTGCCAGCAGCTCGGACAGGGTATATCCCAATGAGCAGTTCTTC CASSSDRVYPNEQFF
. TRBJ1-1 TRBV19 . 13 TGTGCCAGTAGTATTCCCAGGTACACTGAAGCTTTCTTT CASSIPRYTEAFF
. TRBJ2-3 TRBV4-2 . 15 TGTGCCAGCAGCCAGGAGCGGTTCGGCACAGATACGCAGTATTTT CASSQERFGTDTQYF
. TRBJ2-7 TRBV18 few 16 TGTGCCAGCTCGCAGGAACCCCCCGGGTCCTCCTACGAGCAGTACTTC CASSQEPPGSSYEQYF
. TRBJ1-1 TRBV6-4 . 13 TGTGCCAGCAGTGACTCTTTTCAGGGTCGAGCTTTCTTT CASSDSFQGRAFF